These 25 T cell receptor beta chains were all obtained from the same sample, sequenced in a study of control samples from healthy donors and cancer patients. TCRdb keeps only in-frame clones here, not all; method: immunoSEQ multiplex PCR. This table holds about 180,000 clones, about 91% found once. Material for sequencing was blood. These receptors came from a woman in her thirties or forties in good health.

CDR3 in amino acids: CASSFTGTGGTEAFF. For the CDR3, the DNA is TGTGCCAGCAGCTTTACCGGGACAGGAGGGACTGAAGCTTTCTTT. The V gene is TRBV5-5, the J gene TRBJ1-1; 8 nucleotides line up with TRBD1. The V and J ends lost 2 bases and 5 bases, in that order; junction bases with no gene match: 8. This CDR3 has 15 amino acids. Germline lookup yields CDR1 SGHKS and CDR2 YYEKEE (reference sequence).

The chain joins TRBV14 to TRBJ1-3; D remains unclear. The CDR3 is 14 residues long. V lost 7 bases and J 4 bases, leaving 14 bases between the germline ends. Looked up from germline, CDR1 is SGHDN and CDR2 is FVKESK. CDR3 residues: CASNPPGSGNTIYF. The CDR3 coding sequence is TGTGCCAGCAACCCCCCTGGTTCCGGAAACACCATATATTTT. Using reference TRBV14 and TRBJ1-3 for the parts outside the CDR3, the full variable domain is EAGVTQFPSHSVIEKGQTVTLRCDPISGHDNLYWYRRVMGKEIKFLLHFVKESKQDESGMPNNRFLAERTGGTYSTLKVQPAELEDSGVYFCASNPPGSGNTIYFGEGSWLTVV.

V is TRBV7-4 and J is TRBJ1-3, with D possibly TRBD1 on 6 matching bases. V lost 5 bases, J lost 0 bases, and 14 bases lay in between. The germline V gene encodes CDR1 SGHVT and CDR2 SQSDAQ. This CDR3 has 16 residues. The CDR3 reads CASSPKGGPSGNTIYF. CDR3 DNA sequence: TGTGCCAGCAGCCCTAAGGGGGGCCCCTCTGGAAACACCATATATTTT.

The rearrangement uses TRBV21-1 and TRBJ2-3; the table calls TRBD2, which could not be checked here. TRBV21-1 is recorded as a pseudogene. The length of the CDR3 is 17 residues. CDR3 amino acids: CATNDGRLAGTTDTQYF. The CDR3 DNA sequence: TGTGCCACCAACGACGGACGACTAGCGGGGACCACAGATACGCAGTATTTT.

The gene calls are TRBV5-5 and TRBJ1-2; 9 bases line up with TRBD1. Per germline, CDR1 SGHKS and CDR2 YYEKEE (reference sequence). The CDR3 loop spans 17 amino acids. Germline trimming cut 4 bases from V and 8 bases from J; bases unmatched to any gene: 18. CDR3 DNA sequence: TGTGCCAGCAGCAACGACCTGGGACAGGGATTGGGAAACGGCTACACCTTC. Translation gives CASSNDLGQGLGNGYTF.

The chain links TRBV15 to TRBJ1-5; D not resolved. Germline values: CDR1 LNHNV, CDR2 YYDKDF (reference sequence). This CDR3 has 14 amino acids. The V end was cut by 7 bases, the J end by 3 bases, with 13 bases between. CDR3 residues: CATTTVANNQPQHF. In DNA, the CDR3 is TGTGCCACCACCACAGTGGCTAACAATCAGCCCCAGCATTTT.

The chain combines TRBV18 with TRBJ1-6; D not certain. Deletions cut 3 bases from V and 7 bases from J, with 16 bases between. The CDR3 length is 16 residues. Germline V CDR1 and CDR2: KGHSH, LQKENI. The CDR3 bases are TGTGCCAGCTCACCTCTCCCCCCTAGGGCGAATTCACCCCTCCACTTT. The encoded protein is CASSPLPPRANSPLHF.

V and J are TRBV4-1 and TRBJ2-5, with 7 positions matching TRBD1. The CDR3 covers 14 residues. CDR1 and CDR2 from the germline V gene are MGHRA and YSYEKL. J gave up 0 bases and V 6 bases, and 4 bases lay outside the gene matches. CDR3 sequence (DNA): TGCGCCAGCAGGGCAACAGGGGACCAAGAGACCCAGTACTTC. As protein: CASRATGDQETQYF.

CDR3 bases: TGTGCCAGCAGCTCCCCCCCAGGAGGTCGCTCTGGAAACACCATATATTTT. Protein sequence: CASSSPPGGRSGNTIYF. The chain recombines TRBV7-8 with TRBJ1-3; D remains unclear. Germline-derived CDR1 and CDR2 are SGHVS and FQNEAQ. V was trimmed by 4 bases and J by 0 bases, leaving 16 bases between them. The CDR3 runs 17 residues.

This chain connects TRBV19 to TRBJ2-7, with 9 bases matching TRBD1. CDR1 LNHDA and CDR2 SQIVND come from the germline V gene (reference sequence). The CDR3 is 14 amino acids. J gave up 3 bases and V 4 bases, and 4 bases lay outside the gene matches. This CDR3 is CASSSGTGIYEQYF. CDR3 in DNA: TGTGCCAGTAGTAGTGGGACAGGGATCTACGAGCAGTACTTC.

Many counts were recorded for this clone. V and J are TRBV12-5 and TRBJ1-5, with 8 positions matching TRBD1. CDR3 size: 18 residues. CDR1 is LGHNT, CDR2 FRNRAP, per germline. V shed 0 bases, J shed 3 bases, and the junction held 10 bases outside the gene matches. The CDR3 DNA is TGTGCTAGTGGTTTGGTACAAGTAGGGGGACAGGTCAATCAGCCCCAGCATTTT. The encoded protein is CASGLVQVGGQVNQPQHF. Looking up the rest from reference TRBV12-5 and TRBJ1-5 gives the full variable domain: DARVTQTPRHKVTEMGQEVTMRCQPILGHNTVFWYRQTMMQGLELLAYFRNRAPLDDSGMPKDRFSAEMPDATLATLKIQPSEPRDSAVYFCASGLVQVGGQVNQPQHFGDGTRLSIL.

The chain has TRBV6-5 and TRBJ2-1; possibly TRBD2 for D (6 bases). This CDR3 is built from 13 residues. Trimming left V 6 bases short and J 4 bases short, with 10 bases between. The V gene's germline CDR1 is MNHEY and CDR2 SVGAGI. CDR3 coding DNA: TGTGCCAGCAGCCGCGGGACTTACAATGAGCAGTTCTTC. Translation: CASSRGTYNEQFF.

The V and J genes are TRBV10-2 and TRBJ2-2; a possible D gene is TRBD1 (5 bases). V was cut by 4 bases and J by 4 bases, with 13 bases left in between. The CDR3 contains 15 residues. Germline V lookup: CDR1 WSHSY, CDR2 SAAADI. CDR3 sequence reads: CASSGAQGSTGELFF. The CDR3 DNA follows: TGCGCCAGCAGTGGAGCTCAGGGAAGCACCGGGGAGCTGTTTTTT.

Comments on this clone: One end of the junction does not line up with germline, which may come from a read error. The chain joins TRBV4-1 to TRBJ1-3, with 8 positions matching TRBD1. The germline gives CDR1 MGHRA, CDR2 YSYEKL. The CDR3 sequence is 16 residues long. CDR3 sequence (DNA): TGCGCCAGCAGCCCGACAGACAGGGGATCTGGAAACATCATATATTTT. Translating it yields CASSPTDRGSGNIIYF.

This chain connects TRBV10-3 to TRBJ1-1; D uncertain. The germline V gene encodes CDR1 ENHRY and CDR2 SYGVKD. V was cut by 2 bases and J by 6 bases, with 10 bases left in between. The CDR3 covers 13 residues. The CDR3 spells CAISEDLPSEAFF. The CDR3 DNA reads as TGTGCCATCAGTGAGGACCTTCCTTCTGAAGCTTTCTTT.

The V and J genes are TRBV5-1 and TRBJ1-1; no reliable D call. V lost 4 bases and J lost 4, with 17 bases in between. This CDR3 region has 15 residues. Germline CDR1 and CDR2: SGHRS and YFSETQ. In DNA form, the CDR3 reads TGCGCCAGCAGCCCACCCAACGGTCGGGGCACTGAAGCTTTCTTT. Its translation is CASSPPNGRGTEAFF.

The gene calls are TRBV29-1 and TRBJ2-7; 10 positions match TRBD1. V lost 0 bases and J lost 3; bases outside the gene matches: 5. The germline V gene encodes CDR1 SQVTM and CDR2 ANQGSEA. This CDR3 contains 15 residues. The CDR3 region has the DNA TGCAGCGTTGAAGAGGGGACAGGGGCTGTCTACGAGCAGTACTTC. This translates into CSVEEGTGAVYEQYF.

This chain connects TRBV6-5 to TRBJ2-3; possibly TRBD1 for D (5 bases). Germline V CDR1 and CDR2: MNHEY, SVGAGI. This CDR3 spans 15 amino acids. V gave up 8 bases and J gave up 4 bases, with 19 bases separating them. The CDR3 protein is CASADRTTGSDTQYF. CDR3 coding DNA: TGTGCCAGCGCCGACAGAACTACCGGATCAGATACGCAGTATTTT.

The chain uses TRBV19 and TRBJ1-1; D may be TRBD1 (5 bases). The germline V and J ends were trimmed by 3 bases and 5 bases, with 10 bases remaining between them. Germline CDR1 LNHDA, CDR2 SQIVND (reference sequence). The CDR3 extends over 13 amino acids. CDR3 sequence (DNA): TGTGCCAGTAGTATGTGGGGGGGGACTGAAGCTTTCTTT. Translating gives CASSMWGGTEAFF. Combining the CDR3 with reference TRBV19 and TRBJ1-1 gives the whole variable domain DGGITQSPKYLFRKEGQNVTLSCEQNLNHDAMYWYRQDPGQGLRLIYYSQIVNDFQKGDIAEGYSVSREKKESFPLTVTSAQKNPTAFYLCASSMWGGTEAFFGQGTRLTVV.

The chain has TRBV28 and TRBJ2-7; 8 bases are a match to TRBD2. Trimming took 6 bases from V and 3 from J; bases not matched to a gene: 7. This CDR3 is built from 14 residues. The V gene's germline CDR1 is MDHEN and CDR2 SYDVKM. CDR3 DNA sequence: TGTGCCAGCAGGATTAGCGGGGAAAACTACGAGCAGTACTTC. As protein: CASRISGENYEQYF. The variable domain in full, with the rest retrieved from reference TRBV28 and TRBJ2-7, is DVKVTQSSRYLVKRTGEKVFLECVQDMDHENMFWYRQDPGLGLRLIYFSYDVKMKEKGDIPEGYSVSREKKERFSLILESASTNQTSMYLCASRISGENYEQYFGPGTRLTVT.

V usage is TRBV5-1 and J usage is TRBJ2-7, with 8 positions matching TRBD1. The V segment lost 4 bases and the J segment 6 bases; nucleotides outside the gene matches: 9. The CDR3 runs 14 residues. Germline CDR1 reads SGHRS; CDR2 reads YFSETQ. The CDR3 DNA is TGCGCCAGCAGCCCCGGGACAGGTATTTTCGAGCAGTACTTC. Translated, it gives CASSPGTGIFEQYF. Combining the CDR3 with reference TRBV5-1 and TRBJ2-7 gives the whole variable domain KAGVTQTPRYLIKTRGQQVTLSCSPISGHRSVSWYQQTPGQGLQFLFEYFSETQRNKGNFPGRFSGRQFSNSRSEMNVSTLELGDSALYLCASSPGTGIFEQYFGPGTRLTVT.

J is TRBJ1-1 and V is TRBV29-1; D is possibly TRBD1 (5 bases). V was clipped by 7 bases and J by 5 bases, with 20 bases between them. In germline, CDR1 is SQVTM, CDR2 ANQGSEA. The CDR3 sequence is 14 residues long. This CDR3 reads CSAGGEIMSTEAFF. Here the CDR3 DNA reads TGCAGCGCGGGGGGGGAGATTATGAGTACTGAAGCTTTCTTT.

The DNA of the CDR3 is TGTGCCAGCAGACGTGACCTAAATTCACCCCTCCACTTT. Amino acids: CASRRDLNSPLHF. V usage is TRBV7-2 and J usage is TRBJ1-6, with no clear D. The V end lost 6 bases, the J end lost 7 bases, and 10 bases lay between the germline ends. Germline V CDR1 and CDR2: SGHTA, FQGNSA. The CDR3 length is 13 residues. Filled out from reference TRBV7-2 and TRBJ1-6, the complete variable domain reads GAGVSQSPSNKVTEKGKDVELRCDPISGHTALYWYRQSLGQGLEFLIYFQGNSAPDKSGLPSDRFSAERTGGSVSTLTIQRTQQEDSAVYLCASRRDLNSPLHFGNGTRLTVT.

V gene TRBV3-1 (or the pseudogene TRBV3-2) combines with J gene TRBJ2-7; 8 bases map to TRBD1. V shed 5 bases, J shed 5 bases, and the junction held 8 bases outside the gene matches. The CDR3 extends over 14 amino acids. The V gene's germline CDR1 is LGHDT and CDR2 YNNKEL (reference sequence). In DNA, the CDR3 is TGTGCCAGCAGCGGACAGGGTCTCATCGACGAGCAGTACTTC. It yields the protein CASSGQGLIDEQYF.

The J gene is TRBJ1-2, the V gene TRBV7-9; unclear D gene. Germline V gives CDR1 SEHNR, CDR2 FQNEAQ (reference sequence). The V end was cut by 3 bases, the J end by 4 bases, with 9 bases between. The CDR3 is 13 residues long. CDR3 nucleotides: TGTGCCAGCAGCTTTAGGGATGGCTATGGCTACACCTTC. Translating gives CASSFRDGYGYTF.